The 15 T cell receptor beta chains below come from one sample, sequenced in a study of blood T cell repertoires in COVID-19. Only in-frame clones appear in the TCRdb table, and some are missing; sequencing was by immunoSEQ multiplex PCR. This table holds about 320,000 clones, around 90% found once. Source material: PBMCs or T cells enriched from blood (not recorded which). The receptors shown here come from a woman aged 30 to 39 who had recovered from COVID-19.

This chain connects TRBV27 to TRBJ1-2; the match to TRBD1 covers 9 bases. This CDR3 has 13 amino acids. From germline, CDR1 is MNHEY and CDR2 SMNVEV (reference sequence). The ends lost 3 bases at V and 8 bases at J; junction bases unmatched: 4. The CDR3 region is CASSFTGGGGYTF. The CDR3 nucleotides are TGTGCCAGCAGTTTTACAGGGGGCGGCGGCTACACCTTC.

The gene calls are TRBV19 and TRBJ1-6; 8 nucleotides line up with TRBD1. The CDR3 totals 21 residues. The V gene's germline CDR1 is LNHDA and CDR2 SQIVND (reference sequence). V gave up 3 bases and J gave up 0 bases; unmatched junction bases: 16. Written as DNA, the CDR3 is TGTGCCAGTAGTATGCGGACGGGGACAGGCGCACGCACCTCCTATAATTCACCCCTCCACTTT. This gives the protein CASSMRTGTGARTSYNSPLHF.

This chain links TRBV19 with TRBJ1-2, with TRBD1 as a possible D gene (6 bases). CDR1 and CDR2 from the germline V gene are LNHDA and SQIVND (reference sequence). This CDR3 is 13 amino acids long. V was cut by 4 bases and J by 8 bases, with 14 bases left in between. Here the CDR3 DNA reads TGTGCCAGTAGTACAACAGGGTTGGGAGGCTACACCTTC. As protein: CASSTTGLGGYTF.

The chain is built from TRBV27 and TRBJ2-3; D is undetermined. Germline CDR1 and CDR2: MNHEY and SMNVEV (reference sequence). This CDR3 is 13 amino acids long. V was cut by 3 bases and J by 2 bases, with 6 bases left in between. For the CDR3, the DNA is TGTGCCAGCAGTTTTCAGTACACAGATACGCAGTATTTT. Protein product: CASSFQYTDTQYF.

The CDR3 bases are TGTGCCAGCAGCAGGGCCGGGACAGGGATTGAAGCTTTCTTT. It is translated as CASSRAGTGIEAFF. The V and J genes are TRBV4-2 and TRBJ1-1; 9 bases agree with TRBD1. The germline CDR1 and CDR2 sequences are LGHNA and YNFKEQ. The V gene end was trimmed by 5 bases and the J gene end by 7 bases; junction bases not matched to a gene: 8. There are 14 residues in the CDR3.

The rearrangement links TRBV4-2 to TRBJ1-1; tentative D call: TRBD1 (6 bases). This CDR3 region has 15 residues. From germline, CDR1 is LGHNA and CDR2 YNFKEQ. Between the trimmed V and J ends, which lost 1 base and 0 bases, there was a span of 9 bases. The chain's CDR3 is CASSQGQGMNTEAFF. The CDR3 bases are TGTGCCAGCAGCCAAGGTCAGGGGATGAACACTGAAGCTTTCTTT.

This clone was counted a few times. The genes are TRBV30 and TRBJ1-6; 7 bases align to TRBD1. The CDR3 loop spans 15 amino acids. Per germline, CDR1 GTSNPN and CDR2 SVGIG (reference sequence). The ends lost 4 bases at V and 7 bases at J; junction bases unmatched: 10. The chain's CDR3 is CAWTNGRGRNSPLHF. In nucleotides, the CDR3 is TGTGCCTGGACCAACGGGAGGGGGCGGAATTCACCCCTCCACTTT.

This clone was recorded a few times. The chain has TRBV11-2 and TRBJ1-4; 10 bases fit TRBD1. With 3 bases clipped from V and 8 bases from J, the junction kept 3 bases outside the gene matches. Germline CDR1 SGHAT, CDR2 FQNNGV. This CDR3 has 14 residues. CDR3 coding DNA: TGTGCCAGCAGCTTGGGACAGGGGTACGAAAAACTGTTTTTT. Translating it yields CASSLGQGYEKLFF.

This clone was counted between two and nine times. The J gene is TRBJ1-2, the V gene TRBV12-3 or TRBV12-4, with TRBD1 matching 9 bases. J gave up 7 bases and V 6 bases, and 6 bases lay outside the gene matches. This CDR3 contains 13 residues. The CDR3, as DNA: TGTGCCAGCAGAAGGACAGGGGCAGGTGGCTACACCTTC. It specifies CASRRTGAGGYTF.

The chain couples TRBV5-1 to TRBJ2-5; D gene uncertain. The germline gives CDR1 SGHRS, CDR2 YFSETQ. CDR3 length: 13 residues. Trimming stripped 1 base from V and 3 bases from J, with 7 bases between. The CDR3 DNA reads TGCGCCAGCAGCTTGTCAAATGAAGAGACCCAGTACTTC. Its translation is CASSLSNEETQYF.

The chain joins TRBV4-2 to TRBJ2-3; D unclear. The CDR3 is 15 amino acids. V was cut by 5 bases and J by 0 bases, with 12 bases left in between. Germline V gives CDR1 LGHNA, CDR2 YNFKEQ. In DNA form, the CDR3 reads TGTGCCAGCAGCTACAGACGGTCTAGCACAGATACGCAGTATTTT. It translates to CASSYRRSSTDTQYF.

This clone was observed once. CDR3 sequence (DNA): TGTGCCAGCAGCCCTCTGGACAGGCTTAACTATGGCTACACCTTC. It codes for CASSPLDRLNYGYTF. The chain has TRBV4-2 and TRBJ1-2, with 7 nucleotides matching TRBD1. The CDR3 length is 15 residues. The V gene end was trimmed by 4 bases and the J gene end by 1 base; junction bases not matched to a gene: 6. CDR1 and CDR2 (germline): LGHNA, YNFKEQ.

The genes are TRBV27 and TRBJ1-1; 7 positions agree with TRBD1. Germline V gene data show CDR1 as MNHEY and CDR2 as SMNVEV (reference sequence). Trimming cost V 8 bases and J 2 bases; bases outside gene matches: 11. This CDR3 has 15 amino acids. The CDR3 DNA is TGTGCCAGCCGGGGCTGGACAGGTCCTAACACTGAAGCTTTCTTT. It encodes CASRGWTGPNTEAFF.

CDR3 bases: TGCGCCAGCAGCCCTAGGGGGCCATCTGGAAACACCATATATTTT. As protein: CASSPRGPSGNTIYF. V usage is TRBV5-1 and J usage is TRBJ1-3; TRBD1 matches at 7 bases. J was trimmed by 1 base and V by 4 bases; bases with no gene match: 5. Germline assignment: CDR1 SGHRS and CDR2 YFSETQ. This CDR3 comprises 15 residues.

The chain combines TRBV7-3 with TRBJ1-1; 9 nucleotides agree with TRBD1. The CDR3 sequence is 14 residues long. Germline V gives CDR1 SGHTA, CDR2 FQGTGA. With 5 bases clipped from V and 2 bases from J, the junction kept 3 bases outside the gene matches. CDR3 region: CASSEGQGNTEAFF. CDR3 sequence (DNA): TGTGCCAGCAGCGAGGGACAGGGAAACACTGAAGCTTTCTTT.